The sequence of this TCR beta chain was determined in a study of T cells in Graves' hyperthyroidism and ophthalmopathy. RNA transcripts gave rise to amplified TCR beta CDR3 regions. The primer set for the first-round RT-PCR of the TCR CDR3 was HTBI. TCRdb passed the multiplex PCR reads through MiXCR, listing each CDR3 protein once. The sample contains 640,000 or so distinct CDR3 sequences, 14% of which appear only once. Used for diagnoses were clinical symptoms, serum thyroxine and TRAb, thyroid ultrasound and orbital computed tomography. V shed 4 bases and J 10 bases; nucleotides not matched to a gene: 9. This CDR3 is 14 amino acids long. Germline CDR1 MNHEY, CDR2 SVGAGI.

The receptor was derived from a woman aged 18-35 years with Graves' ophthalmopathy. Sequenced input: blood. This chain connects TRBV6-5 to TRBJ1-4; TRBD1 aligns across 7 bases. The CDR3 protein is CASSSQGDVGKLFF. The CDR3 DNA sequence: TGTGCCAGCAGTTCTCAGGGGGATGTAGGAAAACTGTTTTTT.